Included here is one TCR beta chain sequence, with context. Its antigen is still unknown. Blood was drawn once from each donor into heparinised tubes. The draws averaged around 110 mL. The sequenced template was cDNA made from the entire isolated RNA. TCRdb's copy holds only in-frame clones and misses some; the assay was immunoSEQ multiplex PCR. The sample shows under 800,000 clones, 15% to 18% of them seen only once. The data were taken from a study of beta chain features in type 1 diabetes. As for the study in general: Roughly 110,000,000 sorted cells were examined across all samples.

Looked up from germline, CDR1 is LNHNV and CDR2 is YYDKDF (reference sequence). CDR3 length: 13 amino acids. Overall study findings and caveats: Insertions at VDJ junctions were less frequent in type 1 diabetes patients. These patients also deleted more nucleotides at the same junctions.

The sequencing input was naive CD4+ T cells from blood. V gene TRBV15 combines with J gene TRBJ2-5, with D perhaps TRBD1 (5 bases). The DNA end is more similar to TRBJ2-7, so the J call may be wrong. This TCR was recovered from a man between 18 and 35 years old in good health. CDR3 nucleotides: TGTGCCACCAGTCTTCTAGGGGACTACGAGCAGTACTTC. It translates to CATSLLGDYEQYF.